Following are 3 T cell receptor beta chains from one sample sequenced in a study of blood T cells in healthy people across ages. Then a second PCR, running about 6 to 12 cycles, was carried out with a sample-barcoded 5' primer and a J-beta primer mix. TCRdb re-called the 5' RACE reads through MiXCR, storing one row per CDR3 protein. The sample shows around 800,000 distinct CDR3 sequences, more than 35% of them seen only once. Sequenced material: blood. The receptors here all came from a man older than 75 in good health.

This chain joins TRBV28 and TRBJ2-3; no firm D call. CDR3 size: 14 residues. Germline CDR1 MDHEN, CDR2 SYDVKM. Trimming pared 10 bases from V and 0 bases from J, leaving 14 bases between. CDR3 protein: CAIQMAPSTDTQYF. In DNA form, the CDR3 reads TGTGCCATTCAGATGGCCCCGAGCACAGATACGCAGTATTTT.

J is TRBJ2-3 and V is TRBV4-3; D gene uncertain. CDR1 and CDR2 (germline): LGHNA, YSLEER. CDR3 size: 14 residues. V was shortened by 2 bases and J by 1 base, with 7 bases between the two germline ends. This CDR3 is CASSQSDGTDTQYF. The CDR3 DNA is TGCGCCAGCAGCCAATCCGACGGCACAGATACGCAGTATTTT.

This chain's CDR3 is CATSEQGRGGDEQFF. The CDR3 bases are TGTGCCACCAGTGAACAGGGGAGGGGTGGCGATGAGCAGTTCTTC. This chain uses TRBV24-1 with TRBJ2-1, with D perhaps TRBD1 or TRBD2 (7 bases each). V was trimmed by 4 bases and J by 8 bases, leaving 17 bases between them. Germline values: CDR1 KGHDR, CDR2 SFDVKD. This CDR3 region has 15 residues.